In this sample, the clone carrying this T cell receptor (beta chain) turned up a few times. The antigen remains unidentified. The entry originates in a study of CD8 T cells in ankylosing spondylitis. Findings of the study overall: Disease-linked clones bore a CD8+ phenotype and were relatively rare in peripheral blood. Within ankylosing spondylitis blood, a TCR beta motif made up of eight highly homologous variants appeared to be characteristic.

Germline V gene data show CDR1 as PRHDT and CDR2 as FYEKMQ (reference sequence). The CDR3 has 17 amino acids. The V gene end was trimmed by 4 bases and the J gene end by 2 bases; junction bases not matched to a gene: 8. Via MiXCR, TCRdb re-called the 5' RACE reads, giving one row per CDR3 protein. The table lists over 600,000 distinct CDR3 sequences, roughly 19% of them singletons, with about 19% in the top ten. The chain employs TRBV13 and TRBJ2-6, with 7 bases matching TRBD1. The TCR was taken from a male donor with ankylosing spondylitis. Sequencing used blood, either unsorted or a sorted T cell fraction (not recorded which). The CDR3 loop is CASSSQGIGPGANVLTF. Written as DNA, the CDR3 is TGTGCCAGCAGCTCACAGGGGATCGGGCCTGGGGCCAACGTCCTGACTTTC.